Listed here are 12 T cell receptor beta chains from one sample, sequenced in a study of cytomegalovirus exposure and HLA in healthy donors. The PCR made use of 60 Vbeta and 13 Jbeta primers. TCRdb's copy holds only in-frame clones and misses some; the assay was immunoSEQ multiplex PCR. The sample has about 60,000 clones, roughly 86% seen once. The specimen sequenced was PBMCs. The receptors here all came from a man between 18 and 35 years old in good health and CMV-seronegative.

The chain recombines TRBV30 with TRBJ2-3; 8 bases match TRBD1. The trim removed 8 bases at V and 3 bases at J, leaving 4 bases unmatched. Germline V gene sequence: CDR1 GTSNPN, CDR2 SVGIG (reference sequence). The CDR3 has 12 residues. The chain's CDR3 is CAGDRRTDTQYF. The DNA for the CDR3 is TGTGCCGGGGACAGGCGGACAGATACGCAGTATTTT.

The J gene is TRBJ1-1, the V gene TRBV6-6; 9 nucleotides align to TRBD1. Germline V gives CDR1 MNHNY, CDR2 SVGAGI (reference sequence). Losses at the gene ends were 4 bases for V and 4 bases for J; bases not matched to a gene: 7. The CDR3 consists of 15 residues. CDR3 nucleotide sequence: TGTGCCAGCAGTTCTCCCCGGACAGGGGTCACTGAAGCTTTCTTT. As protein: CASSSPRTGVTEAFF.

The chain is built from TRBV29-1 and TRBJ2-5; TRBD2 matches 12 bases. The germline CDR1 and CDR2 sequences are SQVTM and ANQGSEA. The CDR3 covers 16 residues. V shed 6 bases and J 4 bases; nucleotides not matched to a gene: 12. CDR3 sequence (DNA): TGCAGCGTCCTGCCCCGCCTAGCGGGGGGGCGAGAGACCCAGTACTTC. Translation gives CSVLPRLAGGRETQYF.

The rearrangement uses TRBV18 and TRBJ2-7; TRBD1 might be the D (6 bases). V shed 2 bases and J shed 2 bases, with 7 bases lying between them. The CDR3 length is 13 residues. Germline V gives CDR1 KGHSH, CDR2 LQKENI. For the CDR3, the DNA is TGTGCCAGCTCACCAGCAGGGGCCTACGAGCAGTACTTC. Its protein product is CASSPAGAYEQYF.

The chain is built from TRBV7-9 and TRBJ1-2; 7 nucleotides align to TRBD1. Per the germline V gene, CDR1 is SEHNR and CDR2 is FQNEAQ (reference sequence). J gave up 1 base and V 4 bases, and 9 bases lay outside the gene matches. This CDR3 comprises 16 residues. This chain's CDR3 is CASSSGTAPFNYGYTF. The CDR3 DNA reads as TGTGCCAGCAGCTCGGGGACAGCGCCCTTTAACTATGGCTACACCTTC.

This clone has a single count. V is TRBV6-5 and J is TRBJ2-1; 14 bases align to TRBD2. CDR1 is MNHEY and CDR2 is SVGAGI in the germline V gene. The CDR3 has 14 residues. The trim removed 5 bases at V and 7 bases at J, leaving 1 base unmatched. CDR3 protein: CASSRLAGGNEQFF. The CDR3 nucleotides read TGTGCCAGCAGTCGACTAGCGGGGGGGAATGAGCAGTTCTTC.

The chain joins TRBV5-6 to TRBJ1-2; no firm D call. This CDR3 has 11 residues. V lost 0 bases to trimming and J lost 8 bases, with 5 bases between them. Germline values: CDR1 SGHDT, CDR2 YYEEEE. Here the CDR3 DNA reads TGTGCCAGCAGCTTGGCCAGGGGCTACACCTTC. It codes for CASSLARGYTF. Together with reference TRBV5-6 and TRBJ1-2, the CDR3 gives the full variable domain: DAGVTQSPTHLIKTRGQQVTLRCSPKSGHDTVSWYQQALGQGPQFIFQYYEEEERQRGNFPDRFSGHQFPNYSSELNVNALLLGDSALYLCASSLARGYTFGSGTRLTVV.

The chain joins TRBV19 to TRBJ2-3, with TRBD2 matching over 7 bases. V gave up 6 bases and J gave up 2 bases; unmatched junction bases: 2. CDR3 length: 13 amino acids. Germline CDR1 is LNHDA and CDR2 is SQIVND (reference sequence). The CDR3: CASRGLDTDTQYF. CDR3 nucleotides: TGTGCCAGTAGAGGACTAGACACAGATACGCAGTATTTT.

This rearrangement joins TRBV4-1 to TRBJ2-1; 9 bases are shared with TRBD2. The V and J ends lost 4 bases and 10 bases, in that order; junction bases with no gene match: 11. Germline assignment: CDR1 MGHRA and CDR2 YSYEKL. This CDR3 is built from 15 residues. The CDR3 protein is CASSPPQRGEVEQFF. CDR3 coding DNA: TGCGCCAGCAGCCCCCCCCAGCGGGGGGAGGTGGAGCAGTTCTTC.

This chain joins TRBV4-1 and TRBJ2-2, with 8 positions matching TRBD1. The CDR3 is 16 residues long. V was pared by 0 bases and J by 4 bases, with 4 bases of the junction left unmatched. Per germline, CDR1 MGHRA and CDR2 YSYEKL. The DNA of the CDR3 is TGCGCCAGCAGCCAAGACCCGACAGGGGCCACCGGGGAGCTGTTTTTT. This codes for CASSQDPTGATGELFF.

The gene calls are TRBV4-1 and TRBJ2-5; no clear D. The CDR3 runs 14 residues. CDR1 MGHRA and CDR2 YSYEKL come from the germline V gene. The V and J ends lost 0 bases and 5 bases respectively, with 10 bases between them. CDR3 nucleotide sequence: TGCGCCAGCAGCCAAGAAGCCCCGGAGGAGACCCAGTACTTC. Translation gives CASSQEAPEETQYF.

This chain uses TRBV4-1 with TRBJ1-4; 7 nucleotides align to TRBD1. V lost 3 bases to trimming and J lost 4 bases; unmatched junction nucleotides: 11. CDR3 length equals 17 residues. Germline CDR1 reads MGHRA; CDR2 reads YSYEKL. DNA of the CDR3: TGCGCCAGCAGCCACCCCGGTTCTGGGACAGATAATGAAAAACTGTTTTTT. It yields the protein CASSHPGSGTDNEKLFF.